Below, one T cell receptor beta chain is given with its context. Its matching antigen is unknown. This entry belongs to a study of shared clonotypes between healthy human individuals. TCRdb's table, derived via immunoSEQ multiplex PCR, lists solely in-frame clones and lacks some. The repertoire holds 650,000 to 750,000 clones, with more than 70% as singletons. Notes on the study in general: Several donors had around 5.5% of their naive CD4 clonotypes in common.

V dropped 1 base and J dropped 5; count of bases not matched to a gene: 6. The CDR3 extends over 16 amino acids. Germline V gives CDR1 MGHRA, CDR2 YSYEKL. Sequenced material: memory CD4+ T cells sorted from blood. Regarding subset: CD45RA-negative fraction. The sequence came from a woman aged 25 to 39 in good health. The chain links TRBV4-1 to TRBJ2-5; 11 nucleotides agree with TRBD2. The DNA of the CDR3 is TGCGCCAGCAGCCAAGGGGGGACTAGCGGATGGGAGACCCAGTACTTC. Amino acid sequence: CASSQGGTSGWETQYF.